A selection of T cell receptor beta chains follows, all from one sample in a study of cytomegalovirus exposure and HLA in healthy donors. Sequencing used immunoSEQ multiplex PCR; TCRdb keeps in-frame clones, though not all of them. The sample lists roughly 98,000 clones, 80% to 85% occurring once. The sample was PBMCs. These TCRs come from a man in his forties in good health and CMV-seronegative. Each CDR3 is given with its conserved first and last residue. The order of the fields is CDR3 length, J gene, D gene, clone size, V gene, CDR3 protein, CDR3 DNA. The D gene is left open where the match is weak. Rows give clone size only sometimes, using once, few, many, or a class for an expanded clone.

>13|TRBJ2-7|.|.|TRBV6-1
CASSERGVYEQYF
TGTGCCAGCAGTGAAAGGGGCGTTTACGAGCAGTACTTC
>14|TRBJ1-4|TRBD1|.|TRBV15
CATSRGLTGEKLFF
TGTGCCACCAGCAGAGGGCTGACAGGGGAAAAACTGTTTTTT
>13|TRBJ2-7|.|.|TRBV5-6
CASSLQGGYEQYF
TGTGCCAGCAGCTTGCAGGGGGGCTACGAGCAGTACTTC
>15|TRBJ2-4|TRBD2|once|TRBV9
CASSALAGGKNIQYF
TGTGCCAGCAGCGCACTAGCGGGGGGCAAAAACATTCAGTACTTC
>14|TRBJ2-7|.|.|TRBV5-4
CASSLGKGAYEQYF
TGTGCCAGCAGCTTAGGAAAGGGAGCCTACGAGCAGTACTTC
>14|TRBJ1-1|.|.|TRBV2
CASSDRDIRPEAFF
TGTGCCAGCAGTGACAGGGATATTAGGCCTGAAGCTTTCTTT
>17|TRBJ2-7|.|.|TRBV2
CASSRREGGKISYEQYF
TGTGCCAGCAGCCGCCGGGAAGGCGGGAAAATTTCCTACGAGCAGTACTTC
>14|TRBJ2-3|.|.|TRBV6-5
CASSYVGGADTQYF
TGTGCCAGCAGTTACGTGGGGGGAGCAGATACGCAGTATTTT
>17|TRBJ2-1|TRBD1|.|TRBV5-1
CASSSYRDRVDYNEQFF
TGCGCCAGCAGCTCGTACCGGGACAGGGTGGACTACAATGAGCAGTTCTTC
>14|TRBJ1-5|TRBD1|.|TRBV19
CASRGRGQNQPQHF
TGTGCCAGTCGGGGCAGGGGGCAAAATCAGCCCCAGCATTTT
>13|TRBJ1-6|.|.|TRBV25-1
CASSDSGGSPLHF
TGTGCCAGCAGTGACTCGGGTGGTTCACCCCTCCACTTT
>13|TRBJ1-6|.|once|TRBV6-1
CASSLQEHSPLHF
TGTGCCAGCAGTTTACAGGAGCATTCACCCCTCCACTTT
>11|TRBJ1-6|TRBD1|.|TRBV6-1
CASSERQGTLF
TGTGCCAGCAGTGAGAGACAGGGGACTCTCTTT
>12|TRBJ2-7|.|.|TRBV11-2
CASSLRGYEQYF
TGTGCCAGCAGCTTAAGAGGATACGAGCAGTACTTC
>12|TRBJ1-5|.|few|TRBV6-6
CASSQSNQPQHF
TGTGCCAGCAGTCAGAGCAATCAGCCCCAGCATTTT
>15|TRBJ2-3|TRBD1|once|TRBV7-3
CASSRRDRGTDTQYF
TGTGCCAGCAGCAGACGGGACAGGGGAACAGATACGCAGTATTTT
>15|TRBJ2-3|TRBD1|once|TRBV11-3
CASSLGDSTTDTQYF
TGTGCCAGCAGCTTAGGGGACAGTACCACAGATACGCAGTATTTT
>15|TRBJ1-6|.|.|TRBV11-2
CASSREGGYNSPLHF
TGTGCCAGCAGCCGGGAGGGGGGTTATAATTCACCCCTCCACTTT
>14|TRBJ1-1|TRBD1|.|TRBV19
CASSIGQGPGEAFF
TGTGCCAGTAGTATCGGACAGGGGCCCGGTGAAGCTTTCTTT
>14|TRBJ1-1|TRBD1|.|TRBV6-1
CASRLQGRSTEAFF
TGTGCCAGCAGGCTACAGGGGCGAAGCACTGAAGCTTTCTTT
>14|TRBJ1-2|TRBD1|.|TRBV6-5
CASREGTGVYGYTF
TGTGCCAGCAGAGAGGGGACAGGGGTTTATGGCTACACCTTC
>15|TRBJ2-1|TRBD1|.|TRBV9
CASSVGQGDYNEQFF
TGTGCCAGCAGCGTAGGCCAGGGGGACTACAATGAGCAGTTCTTC
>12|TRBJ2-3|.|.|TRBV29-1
CSARASTDTQYF
TGCAGCGCCCGAGCGAGCACAGATACGCAGTATTTT